This TCR beta chain came from a study of regulatory T cells in long-lasting Graves disease. CDR3 regions were amplified by Arm-PCR using iRepertoire HTBI primers to build TCR beta libraries. Via MiXCR, TCRdb re-called the multiplex PCR reads, giving one row per CDR3 protein. Among roughly 320,000 distinct CDR3 sequences listed, around 17% were seen once. This sample's time point: newly diagnosed GD, antithyroid drugs for less than 3 months. Construction of the TCR library relied on RNA isolated from PBMCs. Concerning this clonotype: The CDR3 ends on some other residue instead of the conserved phenylalanine or tryptophan, so this is likely a read error.

The ends were cut back, 6 bases at V and 4 bases at J, with 9 bases in the middle. Germline loops: CDR1 MDHEN, CDR2 SYDVKM. The CDR3 contains 13 residues. The same sample was also used in a study of T cells in Graves' hyperthyroidism and ophthalmopathy.

This TCR came from a man aged 40-50 years with Graves disease. V usage is TRBV28 and J usage is TRBJ2-2, with D perhaps TRBD2 (5 bases). The source material was peripheral blood mononuclear cells (PBMCs), sampled at new diagnosis, from a patient treated with antithyroid drugs. The CDR3 coding sequence is TGTGCCAGCAGGGGAACTAGCACCGGGGAGCTGTTTTCT. Its protein is CASRGTSTGELFS.